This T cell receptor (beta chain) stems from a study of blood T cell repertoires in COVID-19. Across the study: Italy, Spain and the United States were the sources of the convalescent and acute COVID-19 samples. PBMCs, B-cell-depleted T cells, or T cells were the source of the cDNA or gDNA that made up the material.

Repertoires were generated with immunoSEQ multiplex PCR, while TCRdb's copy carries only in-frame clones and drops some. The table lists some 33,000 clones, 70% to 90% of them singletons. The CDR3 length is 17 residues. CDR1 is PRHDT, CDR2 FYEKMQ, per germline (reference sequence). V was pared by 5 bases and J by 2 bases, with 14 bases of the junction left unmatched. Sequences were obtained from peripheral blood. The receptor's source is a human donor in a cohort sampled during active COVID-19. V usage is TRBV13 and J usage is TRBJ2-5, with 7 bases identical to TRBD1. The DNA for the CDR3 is TGTGCCAGCAGCCTACAGGGGACGCGGAGGCGACAAGAGACCCAGTACTTC. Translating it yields CASSLQGTRRRQETQYF.